Given below is one T cell receptor beta chain in context. The antigen is undetermined. This sample was taken from a study of T-cell reconstitution after alpha-beta-depleted transplantation in children. Points from the study as a whole: Several hundred expanded graft clones reportedly gave rise to the alpha-beta T cells present about two months after transplant. T-cell counts and diversity were attributed mostly to newly produced T cells one year after transplant. Surviving recipient T cells and thymic progenitors underlay high day-60 TCRbeta diversity in some patients.

The authors prepared the TCRbeta library with unique molecular identifiers. A single record per CDR3 protein comes from TCRdb applying MiXCR to the PCR reads. Here the sample spans about 100,000 distinct CDR3 sequences, over 6% being singletons. The CDR3 sequence is 14 residues long. Trimming took 6 bases from V and 4 from J; bases not matched to a gene: 7. The chain combines TRBV12-3 or TRBV12-4 with TRBJ1-2, with 8 bases that match TRBD1. Source: PBMCs, taken before TCRalphabeta/CD19-depleted stem cell transplant. The sequence came from a boy aged 2 to 10 with acute lymphoblastic leukemia, due to receive a stem cell transplant. The DNA for the CDR3 is TGTGCCAGCAGATACAGGGGGGGGGGCTATGGCTACACCTTC. It yields the protein CASRYRGGGYGYTF.